This TCR beta chain is from a study of T cell changes during pregnancy in multiple sclerosis. The repertoire was sequenced with immunoSEQ multiplex PCR; TCRdb's copy has only in-frame clones and lacks some. The table shows tens of thousands of clones, with 90% occurring only once. Germline CDR1 is LGHNT and CDR2 is FRNRAP. Trimming removed 6 bases from V and 9 bases from J, with 23 bases in between. CDR3 length equals 15 residues. The rearrangement links TRBV12-5 to TRBJ2-5, with a tentative D call TRBD1 (5 bases). The sequenced sample was CD8+ T cells from peripheral blood mononuclear cells, obtained in the second trimester of pregnancy. The sequence was collected from a female donor with multiple sclerosis, enrolled in a pregnancy study. DNA of the CDR3: TGTGCTAGTGGCCCCTTTGTGACAGCCCAAGGGGCCCAGTACTTC. The encoded protein is CASGPFVTAQGAQYF.